One TCR beta chain is described in this entry. The sample contains more than one DNA sequence encoding this CDR3. Sequenced by immunoSEQ multiplex PCR; TCRdb stores in-frame clones only, minus some. Here the sample spans about 130,000 clones, over 85% being singletons. This sample is part of a study of blood T cell repertoires in COVID-19. After removal of 3 bases from V and 5 bases from J, the junction contained 4 bases not matched to a gene. This CDR3 has 15 residues. Germline CDR1 is KGHDR and CDR2 is SFDVKD. This clonotype was sampled from a man in his sixties with COVID-19, enrolled during active disease. J is TRBJ1-4 and V is TRBV24-1, with TRBD1 matching over 8 bases. What was sequenced was peripheral blood. Written as DNA, the CDR3 is TGTGCCACCAGTGATCCCGGGACAGGAAATGAAAAACTGTTTTTT. As protein: CATSDPGTGNEKLFF.